These 11 T cell receptor beta chains came from one sample sequenced in a study of T cell responses to AZD1222 COVID-19 vaccine. The data were produced by immunoSEQ multiplex PCR, yet TCRdb's version contains in-frame clones alone and is incomplete. The sample has 90,000 to 120,000 clones; roughly 91% are singletons. Sequenced material: peripheral blood, taken on day 0 of AZD1222 vaccination. All receptors derive from an adult in good health.

The chain joins TRBV30 to TRBJ1-1; 7 positions agree with TRBD1. Looked up from germline, CDR1 is GTSNPN and CDR2 is SVGIG (reference sequence). J gave up 4 bases and V 2 bases, and 7 bases lay outside the gene matches. The CDR3 contains 14 residues. The chain's CDR3 is CAWSSGQGGTEAFF. In nucleotides, the CDR3 is TGTGCCTGGAGTTCGGGTCAGGGGGGCACTGAAGCTTTCTTT. The variable domain in full, completed from reference TRBV30 and TRBJ1-1, reads SQTIHQWPATLVQPVGSPLSLECTVEGTSNPNLYWYRQAAGRGLQLLFYSVGIGQISSEVPQNLSASRPQDRQFILSSKKLLLSDSGFYLCAWSSGQGGTEAFFGQGTRLTVV.

This chain joins TRBV4-1 and TRBJ2-1; 7 bases line up with TRBD2. The V and J ends lost 0 bases and 4 bases, in that order; junction bases with no gene match: 9. CDR1 MGHRA and CDR2 YSYEKL come from the germline V gene. The CDR3 contains 17 residues. The CDR3 sequence is CASSQDSASGAYNEQFF. The CDR3 DNA reads TGCGCCAGCAGCCAAGATTCGGCTAGCGGCGCGTACAATGAGCAGTTCTTC.

CDR3 region: CASSLSVTEQFF. CDR3 DNA sequence: TGTGCCAGCAGTTTATCGGTAACCGAGCAGTTCTTC. The chain recombines TRBV28 with TRBJ2-1; D remains ambiguous. Trimming stripped 1 base from V and 10 bases from J, with 8 bases between. This CDR3 contains 12 residues. The V gene's germline CDR1 is MDHEN and CDR2 SYDVKM.

This sequence joins TRBV6-1 and TRBJ2-5; the D gene could be TRBD1 or TRBD2 (5 bases each). From germline, CDR1 is MNHNS and CDR2 SASEGT. This CDR3 is 13 amino acids long. The ends were cut back, 1 base at V and 7 bases at J, with 10 bases in the middle. CDR3 residues: CASSEVGAGTQYF. The DNA of the CDR3 is TGTGCCAGCAGTGAAGTCGGGGCTGGGACCCAGTACTTC.

J is TRBJ2-2 and V is TRBV18; D is perhaps TRBD1 or TRBD2 (6 bases each). V was shortened by 1 base and J by 5 bases, with 17 bases between the two germline ends. Germline CDR1 KGHSH, CDR2 LQKENI. CDR3 size: 17 residues. The CDR3 DNA sequence: TGTGCCAGCTCACCACAAGGTACCGGGGGCCGGACCGGGGAGCTGTTTTTT. It encodes CASSPQGTGGRTGELFF.

This rearrangement joins TRBV5-5 to TRBJ2-3; D is perhaps TRBD1 (8 bases). Trimming removed 1 base at V and 9 bases at J, with 12 bases between. Germline V gene data show CDR1 as SGHKS and CDR2 as YYEKEE (reference sequence). There are 13 residues in the CDR3. The DNA for the CDR3 is TGTGCCAGCAGCTTGACAGGGGGGGAGACGCAGTATTTT. This codes for CASSLTGGETQYF.

This rearrangement joins TRBV30 to TRBJ1-1, with 7 bases matching TRBD1. J gave up 5 bases and V 0 bases, and 15 bases lay outside the gene matches. The CDR3 runs to 17 residues. Germline CDR1 is GTSNPN and CDR2 is SVGIG (reference sequence). The CDR3: CAWSVLRVSGGGTEAFF. In DNA form, the CDR3 reads TGTGCCTGGAGTGTACTTAGGGTTTCAGGGGGAGGGACTGAAGCTTTCTTT.

CDR3 sequence (DNA): TGTGCCAGCAGCGACCAGGGGGCCCTCAATCAGCCCCAGCATTTT. Translation: CASSDQGALNQPQHF. This chain connects TRBV7-2 to TRBJ1-5, with 8 bases identical to TRBD1. The trim removed 5 bases at V and 3 bases at J, leaving 6 bases unmatched. This CDR3 region has 15 residues. Germline CDR1 and CDR2: SGHTA and FQGNSA.

This clone has only a few counts. The chain has TRBV5-4 and TRBJ1-3; D unresolved. With 0 bases removed from V and 4 bases from J, the gap between germline ends came to 11 bases. Germline loops: CDR1 SGHNT, CDR2 YYREEE (reference sequence). This CDR3 has 15 amino acids. The CDR3 DNA reads TGTGCCAGCAGCTTGGACTTGGCTATCGGAAACACCATATATTTT. Protein sequence: CASSLDLAIGNTIYF.

This sequence joins TRBV7-9 and TRBJ2-7; 9 bases match TRBD2. Germline V gene lookup returns CDR1 SEHNR and CDR2 FQNEAQ (reference sequence). V was pared by 5 bases and J by 7 bases, with 21 bases of the junction left unmatched. This CDR3 contains 18 residues. CDR3 sequence: CASSQTLPRLAAWGEQYF. The CDR3 DNA sequence: TGTGCCAGCAGCCAGACTCTCCCACGACTAGCGGCCTGGGGGGAGCAGTACTTC.

The chain employs TRBV7-2 and TRBJ1-1, with 8 nucleotides matching TRBD1. This CDR3 spans 16 amino acids. Germline CDR1 and CDR2: SGHTA and FQGNSA. Trimming took 0 bases from V and 1 from J; bases not matched to a gene: 4. For the CDR3, the DNA is TGTGCCAGCAGCTTAGCGTTAGGACAGGGGAACACTGAAGCTTTCTTT. Translation: CASSLALGQGNTEAFF.